This TCR beta chain was recorded in a study of Graves' ophthalmopathy and Graves' hyperthyroidism. Amplification of TCR beta CDR3 regions used RNA transcripts. RT-PCR was first run with HTBI primers, then multiplex PCR in a second round. One entry per CDR3 protein, called by TCRdb with MiXCR from the multiplex PCR reads. Seen here are 360,000 or so distinct CDR3 sequences, about 18% observed once, and the top ten hold roughly 1.4%. The CDR3 is 18 residues long. Unmatched junction bases numbered 15, after V lost 1 base and J lost 6 bases. CDR1 and CDR2 from the germline V gene are LNHNV and YYDKDF (reference sequence). This clonotype was observed at least ten times.

The receptor was isolated from a woman aged 18-30 years with Graves' ophthalmopathy. The chain carries TRBV15 and TRBJ1-1; TRBD1 aligns across 9 bases. What was sequenced was peripheral blood. CDR3 amino acids: CATSRGFKQGAFRAEAFF. As DNA, the CDR3 is TGTGCCACCAGCAGAGGATTTAAACAGGGGGCCTTTCGGGCTGAAGCTTTCTTT.